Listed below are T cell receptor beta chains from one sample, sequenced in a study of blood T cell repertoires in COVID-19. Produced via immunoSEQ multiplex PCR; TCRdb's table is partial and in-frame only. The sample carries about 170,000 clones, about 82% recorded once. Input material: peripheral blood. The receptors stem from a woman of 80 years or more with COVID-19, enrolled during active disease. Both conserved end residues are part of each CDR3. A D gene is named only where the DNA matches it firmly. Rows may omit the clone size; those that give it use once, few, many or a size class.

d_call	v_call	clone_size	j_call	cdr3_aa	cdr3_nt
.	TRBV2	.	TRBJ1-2	CASSKGLNYGYTF	TGTGCCAGCAGCAAGGGGCTTAACTATGGCTACACCTTC
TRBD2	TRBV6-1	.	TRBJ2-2	CASSDILGTSGSNTGELFF	TGTGCCAGCAGTGACATATTAGGGACTAGCGGGAGTAACACCGGGGAGCTGTTTTTT
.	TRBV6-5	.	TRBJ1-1	CASKRQEMNTEAFF	TGTGCCAGCAAAAGACAGGAGATGAACACTGAAGCTTTCTTT
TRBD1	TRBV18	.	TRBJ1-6	CASSPGQANSPLHF	TGTGCCAGCTCACCGGGACAGGCAAATTCACCCCTCCACTTT
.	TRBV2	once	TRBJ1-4	CASSRGLTNEKLFF	TGTGCCAGCAGTAGAGGATTGACTAATGAAAAACTGTTTTTT
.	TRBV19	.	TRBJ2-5	CASSISGTKETQYF	TGTGCCAGTAGTATTTCCGGGACAAAAGAGACCCAGTACTTC
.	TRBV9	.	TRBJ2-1	CASSLGTLGQFF	TGTGCCAGCAGCTTGGGGACTCTTGGGCAGTTCTTC
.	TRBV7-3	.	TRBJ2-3	CASSLDPVIARDTQYF	TGTGCCAGCAGCTTAGATCCGGTGATAGCCAGAGATACGCAGTATTTT
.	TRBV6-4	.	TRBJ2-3	CASSPLKGGKDTQYF	TGTGCCAGCAGCCCGTTAAAGGGGGGGAAAGATACGCAGTATTTT
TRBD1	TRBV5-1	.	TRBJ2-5	CASSLVGTGGETQYF	TGCGCCAGCAGCTTGGTTGGAACAGGGGGCGAGACCCAGTACTTC
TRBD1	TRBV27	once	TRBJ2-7	CASSRSGTGGFEQYF	TGTGCCAGCAGTCGATCCGGGACAGGGGGCTTCGAGCAGTACTTC
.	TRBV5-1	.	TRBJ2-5	CASSLAQQETQYF	TGCGCCAGCAGCTTGGCGCAGCAAGAGACCCAGTACTTC
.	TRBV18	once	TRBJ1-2	CASSPSTGRVNRGYTF	TGTGCCAGCTCACCTTCCACAGGGAGGGTGAATCGCGGCTACACCTTC
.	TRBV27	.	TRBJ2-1	CASSLMLATSYNEQFF	TGTGCCAGCAGTTTAATGCTAGCAACCTCCTACAATGAGCAGTTCTTC
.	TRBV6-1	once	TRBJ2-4	CASSEGAIAKNIQYF	TGTGCCAGCAGTGAAGGTGCTATAGCCAAAAACATTCAGTACTTC